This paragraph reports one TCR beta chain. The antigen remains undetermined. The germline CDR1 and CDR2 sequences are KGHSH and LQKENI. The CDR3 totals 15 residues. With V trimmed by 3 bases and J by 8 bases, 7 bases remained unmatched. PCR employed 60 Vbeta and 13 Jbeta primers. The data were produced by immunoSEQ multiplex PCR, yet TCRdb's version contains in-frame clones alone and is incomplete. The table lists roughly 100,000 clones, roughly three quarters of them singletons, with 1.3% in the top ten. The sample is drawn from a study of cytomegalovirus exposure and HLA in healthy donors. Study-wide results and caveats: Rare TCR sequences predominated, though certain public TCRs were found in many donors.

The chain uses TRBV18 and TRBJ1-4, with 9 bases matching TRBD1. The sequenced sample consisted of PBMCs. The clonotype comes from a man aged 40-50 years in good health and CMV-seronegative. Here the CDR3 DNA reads TGTGCCAGCTCACCCCCAGACAGGGGGGGAGAAAAACTGTTTTTT. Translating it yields CASSPPDRGGEKLFF.